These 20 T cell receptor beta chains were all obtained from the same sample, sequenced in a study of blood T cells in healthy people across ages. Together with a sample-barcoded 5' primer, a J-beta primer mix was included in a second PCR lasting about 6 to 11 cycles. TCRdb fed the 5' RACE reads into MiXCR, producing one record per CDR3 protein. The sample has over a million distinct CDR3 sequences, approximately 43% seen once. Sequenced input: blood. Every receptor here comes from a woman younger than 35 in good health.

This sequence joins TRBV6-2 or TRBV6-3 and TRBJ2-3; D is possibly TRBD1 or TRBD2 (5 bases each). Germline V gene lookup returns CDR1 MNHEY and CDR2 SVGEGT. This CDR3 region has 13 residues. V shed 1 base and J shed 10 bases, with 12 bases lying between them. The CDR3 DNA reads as TGTGCCAGCAGTTACTGGGACCGTGGGCCGCAGTATTTT. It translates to CASSYWDRGPQYF.

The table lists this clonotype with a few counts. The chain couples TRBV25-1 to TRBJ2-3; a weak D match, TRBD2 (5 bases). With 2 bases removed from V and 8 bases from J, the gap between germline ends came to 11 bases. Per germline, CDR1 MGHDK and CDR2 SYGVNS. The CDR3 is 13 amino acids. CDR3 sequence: CASSEQPGITQYF. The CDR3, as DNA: TGTGCCAGCAGTGAACAGCCCGGGATTACGCAGTATTTT.

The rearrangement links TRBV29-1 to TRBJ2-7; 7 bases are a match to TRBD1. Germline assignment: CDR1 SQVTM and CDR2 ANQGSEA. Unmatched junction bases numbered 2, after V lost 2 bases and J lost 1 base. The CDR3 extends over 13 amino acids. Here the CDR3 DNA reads TGCAGCGTTGAAAGGGACAGTTCCTACGAGCAGTACTTC. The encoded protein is CSVERDSSYEQYF.

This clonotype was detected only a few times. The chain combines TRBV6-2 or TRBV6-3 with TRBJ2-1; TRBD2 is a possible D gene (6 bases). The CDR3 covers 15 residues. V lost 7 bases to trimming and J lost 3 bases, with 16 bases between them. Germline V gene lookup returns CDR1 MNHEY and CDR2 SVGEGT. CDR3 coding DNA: TGTGCCAGCACCGCGGGACCCTCTTACTACAATGAGCAGTTCTTC. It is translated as CASTAGPSYYNEQFF.

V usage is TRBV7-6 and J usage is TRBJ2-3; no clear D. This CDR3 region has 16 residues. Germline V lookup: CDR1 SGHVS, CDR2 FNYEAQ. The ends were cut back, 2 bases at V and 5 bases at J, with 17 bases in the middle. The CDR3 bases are TGTGCCAGCAGCTTATGGTCCGAACAGCCGGGAGATACGCAGTATTTT. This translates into CASSLWSEQPGDTQYF.

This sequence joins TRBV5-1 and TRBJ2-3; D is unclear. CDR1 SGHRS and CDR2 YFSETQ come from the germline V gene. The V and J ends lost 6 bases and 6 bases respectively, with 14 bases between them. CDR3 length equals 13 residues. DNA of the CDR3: TGCGCCAGCACATCTAAAATTGCTGATACGCAGTATTTT. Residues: CASTSKIADTQYF. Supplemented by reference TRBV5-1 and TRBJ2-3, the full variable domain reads KAGVTQTPRYLIKTRGQQVTLSCSPISGHRSVSWYQQTPGQGLQFLFEYFSETQRNKGNFPGRFSGRQFSNSRSEMNVSTLELGDSALYLCASTSKIADTQYFGPGTRLTVL.

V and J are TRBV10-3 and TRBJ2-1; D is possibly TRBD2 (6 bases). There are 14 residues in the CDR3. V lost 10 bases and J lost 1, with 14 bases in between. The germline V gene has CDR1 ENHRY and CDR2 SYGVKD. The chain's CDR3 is CATSWRESYNEQFF. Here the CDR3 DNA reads TGTGCCACTTCGTGGAGGGAATCCTACAATGAGCAGTTCTTC.

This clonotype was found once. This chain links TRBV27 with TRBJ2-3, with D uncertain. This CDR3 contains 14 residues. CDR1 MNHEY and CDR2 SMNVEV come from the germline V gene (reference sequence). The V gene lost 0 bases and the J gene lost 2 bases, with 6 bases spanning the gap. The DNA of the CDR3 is TGTGCCAGCAGTTTATCTGCGGACACAGATACGCAGTATTTT. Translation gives CASSLSADTDTQYF.

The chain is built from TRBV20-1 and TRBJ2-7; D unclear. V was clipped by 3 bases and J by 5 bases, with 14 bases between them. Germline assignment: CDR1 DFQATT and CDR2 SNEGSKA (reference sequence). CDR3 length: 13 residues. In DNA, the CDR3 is TGCAGTGCTAGGCTCGACTTGAGGAACGAGCAGTACTTC. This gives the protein CSARLDLRNEQYF.

In DNA, the CDR3 is TGTGCCAGCAGTCAGACAGAGTTCTCCTACAATGAGCAGTTCTTC. It codes for CASSQTEFSYNEQFF. The chain links TRBV28 to TRBJ2-1; D might be TRBD1 (5 bases). This CDR3 is 15 amino acids long. V was pared by 5 bases and J by 0 bases, with 11 bases between. Looked up from germline, CDR1 is MDHEN and CDR2 is SYDVKM.

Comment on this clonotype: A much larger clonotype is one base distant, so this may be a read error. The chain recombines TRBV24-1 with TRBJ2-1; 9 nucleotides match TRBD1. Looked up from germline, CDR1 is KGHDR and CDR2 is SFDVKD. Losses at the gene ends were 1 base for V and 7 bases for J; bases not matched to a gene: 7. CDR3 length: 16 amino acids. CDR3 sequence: CATSDFGTGTENEQFF. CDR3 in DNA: TGTGCCACCAGTGATTTCGGGACAGGGACCGAGAATGAGCAGTTCTTC.

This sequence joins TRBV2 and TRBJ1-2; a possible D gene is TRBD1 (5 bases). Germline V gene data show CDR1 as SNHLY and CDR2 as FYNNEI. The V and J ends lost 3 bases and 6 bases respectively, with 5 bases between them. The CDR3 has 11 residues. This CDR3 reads CASSETDGYTF. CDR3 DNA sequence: TGTGCCAGCAGTGAGACAGATGGCTACACCTTC.

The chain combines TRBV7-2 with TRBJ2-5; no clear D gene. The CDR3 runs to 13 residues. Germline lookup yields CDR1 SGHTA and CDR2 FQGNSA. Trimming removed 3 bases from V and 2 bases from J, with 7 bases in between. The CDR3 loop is CASSFPLQETQYF. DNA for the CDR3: TGTGCCAGCAGCTTTCCCCTACAAGAGACCCAGTACTTC.

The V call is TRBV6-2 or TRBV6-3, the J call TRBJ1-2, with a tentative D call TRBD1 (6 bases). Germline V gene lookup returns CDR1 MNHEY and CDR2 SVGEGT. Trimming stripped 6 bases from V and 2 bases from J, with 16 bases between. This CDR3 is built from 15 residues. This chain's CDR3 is CASSSPGAGNYGYTF. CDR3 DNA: TGTGCCAGCAGCTCTCCGGGGGCTGGAAACTATGGCTACACCTTC.

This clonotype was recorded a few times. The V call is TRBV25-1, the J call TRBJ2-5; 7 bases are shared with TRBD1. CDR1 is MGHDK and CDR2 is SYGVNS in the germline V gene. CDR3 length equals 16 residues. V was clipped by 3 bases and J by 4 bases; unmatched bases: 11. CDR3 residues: CASSDPDRSVRETQYF. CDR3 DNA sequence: TGTGCCAGCAGTGATCCGGACAGGTCGGTCAGAGAGACCCAGTACTTC.

The CDR3 coding sequence is TGTGCCAGCAGTGAAGTTCGGGGGCCCCGCAAGACGGTTCGCAATCAGCCCCAGCATTTT. Translated, it gives CASSEVRGPRKTVRNQPQHF. The chain joins TRBV6-1 to TRBJ1-5, with D possibly being TRBD1 (6 bases). Deletions cut 1 base from V and 2 bases from J, with 24 bases between. There are 20 residues in the CDR3. From germline, CDR1 is MNHNS and CDR2 SASEGT.

Here the CDR3 DNA reads TGCGCCAGCAGCTTGGCCCCCGTGACTAGCGGGAGAAGCAATGAGCAGTTCTTC. The encoded protein is CASSLAPVTSGRSNEQFF. The chain joins TRBV5-1 to TRBJ2-1, with 12 bases fitting TRBD2. Unmatched junction bases numbered 10, after V lost 0 bases and J lost 6 bases. CDR1 and CDR2 (germline): SGHRS, YFSETQ. The CDR3 sequence is 18 residues long.

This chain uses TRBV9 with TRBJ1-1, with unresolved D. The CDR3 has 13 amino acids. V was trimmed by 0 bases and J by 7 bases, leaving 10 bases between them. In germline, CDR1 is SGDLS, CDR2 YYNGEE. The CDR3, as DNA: TGTGCCAGCAGCGTAGGGGTCAGCTTTGAAGCTTTCTTT. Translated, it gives CASSVGVSFEAFF.

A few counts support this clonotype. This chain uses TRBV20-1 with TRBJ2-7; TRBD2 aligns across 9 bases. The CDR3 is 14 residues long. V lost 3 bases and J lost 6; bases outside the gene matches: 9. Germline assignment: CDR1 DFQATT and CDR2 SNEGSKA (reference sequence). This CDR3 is CSASIPSGAREQYF. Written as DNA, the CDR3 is TGCAGTGCTAGCATCCCTAGCGGGGCCCGCGAGCAGTACTTC.

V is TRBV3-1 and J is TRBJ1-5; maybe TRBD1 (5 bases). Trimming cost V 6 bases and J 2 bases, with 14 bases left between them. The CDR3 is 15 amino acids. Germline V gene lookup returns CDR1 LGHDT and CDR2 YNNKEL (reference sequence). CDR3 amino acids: CASSEGPEGNQPQHF. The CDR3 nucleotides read TGTGCCAGCAGTGAGGGACCAGAAGGCAATCAGCCCCAGCATTTT.